This T cell receptor beta chain emerged from a study of shared clonotypes between healthy human individuals. Study-level findings and limits: Sampling involved blood alone; tissue repertoires likely differ.

In the sorted-subset replicate PCRs, 200 ng DNA, tens of thousands of T cell genomes, was used. Repertoires were generated with immunoSEQ multiplex PCR, while TCRdb's copy carries only in-frame clones and drops some. The sample lists around 2.5 million clones, over 85% occurring once. CDR3 size: 15 residues. V was pared by 4 bases and J by 2 bases, with 15 bases between. Germline V gene sequence: CDR1 SGHTA, CDR2 FQGNSA. Notes on this clone: Its matching antigen is unknown.

This TCR came from a man aged 18 to 30 in good health. Some clones in this sample may be carry-over from other donors' samples. The V and J genes are TRBV7-2 and TRBJ2-7, with D perhaps TRBD2 (5 bases). The sample comprised naive CD4+ T cells from PBMCs. Subset denoted: CD45RA+ positively selected. This chain's CDR3 is CASSSVATGTYEQYF. In nucleotides, the CDR3 is TGTGCCAGCAGCTCAGTCGCAACGGGGACCTACGAGCAGTACTTC.